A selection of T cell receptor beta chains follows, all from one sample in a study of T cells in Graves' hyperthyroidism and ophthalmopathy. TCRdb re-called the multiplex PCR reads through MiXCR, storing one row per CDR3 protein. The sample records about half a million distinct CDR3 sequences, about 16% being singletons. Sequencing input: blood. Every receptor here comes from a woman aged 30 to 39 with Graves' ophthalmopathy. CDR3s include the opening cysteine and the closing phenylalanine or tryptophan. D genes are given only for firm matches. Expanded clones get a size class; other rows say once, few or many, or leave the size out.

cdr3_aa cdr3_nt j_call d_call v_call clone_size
CASSRVVGGSGSSTDTQYF TGCGCCAGCAGCCGGGTCGTAGGGGGTAGCGGCTCTAGCACAGATACGCAGTATTTT TRBJ2-3 - TRBV4-3 many
CSARQGRYEQYF TGCAGTGCTAGACAGGGGCGCTACGAGCAGTACTTC TRBJ2-7 - TRBV20-1 -
CASSDGQDREKLFF TGTGCCAGCAGTGACGGACAAGACCGAGAAAAACTGTTTTTT TRBJ1-4 - TRBV6-1 many
CASSPWGRPQETQYF TGTGCCAGCTCACCCTGGGGGAGACCTCAAGAGACCCAGTACTTC TRBJ2-5 - TRBV18 -
CASRGGGYSGANVLTF TGTGCCAGCCGGGGGGGGGGGTACTCTGGGGCCAACGTCCTGACTTTC TRBJ2-6 TRBD2 TRBV28 -
CASSTGTGGATEAEKLFF TGTGCCAGCAGCACCGGGACAGGGGGCGCGACGGAGGCTGAAAAACTGTTTTTT TRBJ1-4 TRBD1 TRBV9 few
CSVRGGRSTGELFF TGCAGCGTCAGGGGGGGGAGGTCCACCGGGGAGCTGTTTTTT TRBJ2-2 - TRBV29-1 -
CASSYGTGMDYGYTF TGTGCCAGCAGTTACGGGACAGGGATGGACTATGGCTACACCTTC TRBJ1-2 TRBD1 TRBV6-5 -
CASSQPANNSPLHF TGCGCCAGCAGCCAGCCAGCTAATAATTCACCCCTCCACTTT TRBJ1-6 - TRBV4-3 few
CASSHWGQGENIQYF TGTGCCAGCAGCCACTGGGGACAGGGTGAAAACATTCAGTACTTC TRBJ2-4 TRBD1 TRBV7-9 few
CASSENSGSGAGELFF TGTGCCAGCAGTGAAAATAGCGGGAGCGGCGCCGGGGAGCTGTTTTTT TRBJ2-2 TRBD2 TRBV6-4 -
CASSLGPSGANVLTF TGTGCCAGCAGCTTAGGGCCTTCTGGGGCCAACGTCCTGACTTTC TRBJ2-6 - TRBV7-2 many
CASSQDSWGGKGTEAFF TGTGCCAGCAGCCAAGATAGCTGGGGGGGTAAGGGGACTGAAGCTTTCTTT TRBJ1-1 - TRBV14 -
CSAKAGGREQFF TGCAGTGCTAAAGCGGGAGGCCGTGAGCAGTTCTTC TRBJ2-1 TRBD2 TRBV20-1 few
CASSEATYYQWAGTGDPYEQYF TGTGCCAGCAGTGAAGCAACCTATTATCAGTGGGCCGGGACAGGTGATCCCTACGAGCAGTACTTC TRBJ2-7 TRBD1 TRBV6-1 many
CASSLDTGTGYRNTIYF TGTGCCAGCAGTTTAGATACCGGGACAGGGTACCGAAACACCATATATTTT TRBJ1-3 TRBD1 TRBV12-3/TRBV12-4 few
CSARDPKGSINQPQHF TGCAGTGCTAGAGATCCGAAGGGGAGTATCAATCAGCCCCAGCATTTT TRBJ1-5 - TRBV20-1 many
CSARTGAGANVLTF TGCAGTGCCAGGACAGGGGCTGGGGCCAACGTCCTGACTTTC TRBJ2-6 TRBD1 TRBV20-1 -
CASTGAGYYNSPLHF TGTGCCAGCACTGGAGCGGGATACTATAATTCACCCCTCCACTTT TRBJ1-6 - TRBV2 many
CASSSLGGITEAFF TGTGCCAGCAGCAGCCTGGGGGGAATCACTGAAGCTTTCTTT TRBJ1-1 - TRBV7-2 many
CASSPITWNYGYTF TGTGCCAGCAGCCCAATCACTTGGAACTATGGCTACACCTTC TRBJ1-2 - TRBV28 -
CASSRLVNSNQPQHF TGTGCCAGCAGTCGCCTGGTAAATAGCAATCAGCCCCAGCATTTT TRBJ1-5 - TRBV6-1 few
CASTGGSGIDEQYF TGCGCCAGCACCGGAGGCTCAGGTATCGACGAGCAGTACTTC TRBJ2-7 - TRBV10-1 many
CSAQVAGGPSKLIHEQFF TGCAGTGCTCAGGTAGCGGGAGGGCCATCGAAATTGATCCATGAGCAGTTCTTC TRBJ2-1 TRBD2 TRBV20-1 -
CAISESHRGNLDEQYF TGTGCCATCAGTGAGTCCCACAGGGGGAACCTCGACGAGCAGTACTTC TRBJ2-7 TRBD1 TRBV10-3 many
CASGETGSVGFF TGTGCCAGCGGGGAGACAGGGTCGGTTGGGTTCTTC TRBJ2-1 TRBD1 TRBV11-2 -
CASSFGTNHKNEQFF TGTGCCAGCAGCTTCGGGACTAACCACAAGAATGAGCAGTTCTTC TRBJ2-1 TRBD2 TRBV7-9 many
CSASSPGLYNEQFF TGCAGTGCTAGTTCACCAGGACTTTACAATGAGCAGTTCTTC TRBJ2-1 - TRBV20-1 many
CASSCDRDRAKNGYGNQPQHF TGTGCCAGCAGCTGTGATCGGGACAGGGCAAAGAACGGGTATGGCAATCAGCCCCAGCATTTT TRBJ1-5 TRBD1 TRBV7-2 few
CASRKLAGGPDEQFF TGTGCCAGCAGAAAACTAGCGGGAGGGCCAGATGAGCAGTTCTTC TRBJ2-1 TRBD2 TRBV2 many
CSVEEMTLRGEKLFF TGCAGCGTTGAAGAAATGACCTTACGGGGTGAAAAACTGTTTTTT TRBJ1-4 - TRBV29-1 -
CASQGIFAGEETQYF TGTGCCAGCCAGGGGATTTTTGCGGGAGAAGAGACCCAGTACTTC TRBJ2-5 - TRBV6-2/TRBV6-3 many
CASSPNVRGLKDTQYF TGTGCCAGCAGCCCAAACGTCAGGGGGCTGAAAGATACGCAGTATTTT TRBJ2-3 TRBD1 TRBV5-4 many
CASSPSGGDPYEQYF TGTGCCAGCAGCCCTTCAGGGGGCGATCCTTACGAGCAGTACTTC TRBJ2-7 TRBD1 TRBV27 few
CASSLRLGPYEQYF TGCGCCAGCAGCCTTCGGCTGGGTCCCTACGAGCAGTACTTC TRBJ2-7 - TRBV5-1 -
CASSPVRQGNQPQHF TGTGCCAGCAGTCCTGTTCGACAGGGAAATCAGCCCCAGCATTTT TRBJ1-5 TRBD1 TRBV12-3/TRBV12-4 few
CASSIGTGTYNEQFF TGTGCCAGCAGCATCGGGACAGGGACCTACAATGAGCAGTTCTTC TRBJ2-1 TRBD1 TRBV5-8 many
CAWSGGWRNTEAFF TGTGCCTGGAGTGGTGGGTGGAGGAACACTGAAGCTTTCTTT TRBJ1-1 - TRBV30 many
CASSYSLQGADRRSNQPQHF TGTGCCAGCAGTTACTCTTTACAGGGGGCGGATCGAAGAAGCAATCAGCCCCAGCATTTT TRBJ1-5 TRBD1 TRBV6-5 -
CASSLSAGAAPTEAFF TGTGCCAGCAGTTTATCCGCAGGGGCGGCCCCCACTGAAGCTTTCTTT TRBJ1-1 - TRBV27 many